One sample yielded the 25 T cell receptor beta chains listed below, sequenced in a study of Ad26.COV2.S vaccination and SARS-CoV-2 variants. Clones were sequenced by immunoSEQ multiplex PCR, and TCRdb holds only the in-frame ones, with some missing. This table has some 400,000 clones, approximately 89% appearing once. Noted treatment: about 20 received Ad26.COV2.S at low or high dose, single or two shots; 5 received placebo; per-sample allocation not given. Material that was analyzed had been drawn on day 63 after the first vaccine or placebo injection. Source: peripheral blood, taken in a trial of Ad26.COV2.S vaccine versus placebo. These receptors came from a person aged 18-65 years who received the Ad26.COV2.S COVID-19 vaccine or a placebo.

V usage is TRBV9 and J usage is TRBJ1-5; 9 bases line up with TRBD1. Trimming removed 4 bases from V and 1 base from J; junction bases left unmatched: 21. The CDR3 has 21 amino acids. Germline V CDR1 and CDR2: SGDLS, YYNGEE. For the CDR3, the DNA is TGTGCCAGCAGCCCCTATCGGAGGGGGACAGGGATACCCTTAAGCAATCAGCCCCAGCATTTT. Translated, it gives CASSPYRRGTGIPLSNQPQHF. Full variable domain (rest looked up from reference TRBV9 and TRBJ1-5): DSGVTQTPKHLITATGQRVTLRCSPRSGDLSVYWYQQSLDQGLQFLIQYYNGEERAKGNILERFSAQQFPDLHSELNLSSLELGDSALYFCASSPYRRGTGIPLSNQPQHFGDGTRLSIL.

This rearrangement joins TRBV3-1 (or the pseudogene TRBV3-2) to TRBJ1-2; possibly TRBD1 for D (5 bases). Germline V CDR1 and CDR2: LGHDT, YNNKEL (reference sequence). This CDR3 has 13 amino acids. The V end lost 1 base, the J end lost 13 bases, and 16 bases lay between the germline ends. CDR3 in DNA: TGTGCCAGCAGCCAAGTTGGTAGGGGTCAGGTCACCTTC. Its translation: CASSQVGRGQVTF.

The J gene is TRBJ2-5, the V gene TRBV27; TRBD2 matches 10 bases. From germline, CDR1 is MNHEY and CDR2 SMNVEV (reference sequence). Trimming cost V 3 bases and J 5 bases; bases outside gene matches: 12. The CDR3 consists of 17 residues. CDR3 bases: TGTGCCAGCAGTTTCCGGCTAGCGGGAGTTAGAGGGGAGACCCAGTACTTC. Its translation: CASSFRLAGVRGETQYF.

The chain combines TRBV5-1 with TRBJ2-5; the match to TRBD2 covers 9 bases. V lost 0 bases and J lost 1; bases outside the gene matches: 13. The CDR3 consists of 19 residues. The germline V gene has CDR1 SGHRS and CDR2 YFSETQ. CDR3 coding DNA: TGCGCCAGCAGCTTGGCTTTTTCCGGCGGGAGGGCCCCCCAAGAGACCCAGTACTTC. Its translation is CASSLAFSGGRAPQETQYF.

The chain employs TRBV4-3 and TRBJ2-1; TRBD1 might be the D (5 bases). CDR1 is LGHNA, CDR2 YSLEER, per germline. The CDR3 covers 15 residues. V dropped 2 bases and J dropped 2 bases, with 10 bases sitting between them. CDR3 sequence (DNA): TGCGCCAGCAGCCAACAGGGATCAGCCTACAATGAGCAGTTCTTC. As protein: CASSQQGSAYNEQFF.

V and J are TRBV6-5 and TRBJ1-1; no clear D. Trimming pared 0 bases from V and 0 bases from J, leaving 8 bases between. This CDR3 region has 15 residues. The germline CDR1 and CDR2 sequences are MNHEY and SVGAGI. Here the CDR3 DNA reads TGTGCCAGCAGTTACTCAAGGCGATTGAACACTGAAGCTTTCTTT. Its protein is CASSYSRRLNTEAFF.

The V gene is TRBV15, the J gene TRBJ2-2; 7 nucleotides agree with TRBD1. The CDR3 extends over 18 amino acids. Germline V lookup: CDR1 LNHNV, CDR2 YYDKDF (reference sequence). V was pared by 1 base and J by 0 bases, with 8 bases of the junction left unmatched. CDR3: CATSRGIGQGANTGELFF. Here the CDR3 DNA reads TGTGCCACCAGCAGAGGTATCGGGCAGGGGGCGAACACCGGGGAGCTGTTTTTT.

The chain links TRBV7-2 to TRBJ2-5; 8 bases fit TRBD2. Germline V gene lookup returns CDR1 SGHTA and CDR2 FQGNSA. This CDR3 has 15 residues. V lost 10 bases to trimming and J lost 4 bases; unmatched junction nucleotides: 14. The CDR3 loop is CATTSPGTRSETQYF. CDR3 in DNA: TGTGCCACCACCTCACCCGGGACTAGGTCAGAGACCCAGTACTTC. Based on the CDR3 plus reference TRBV7-2 and TRBJ2-5, the full variable domain is GAGVSQSPSNKVTEKGKDVELRCDPISGHTALYWYRQSLGQGLEFLIYFQGNSAPDKSGLPSDRFSAERTGGSVSTLTIQRTQQEDSAVYLCATTSPGTRSETQYFGPGTRLLVL.

The gene calls are TRBV2 and TRBJ2-7; TRBD2 agrees at 7 bases. V dropped 5 bases and J dropped 2; count of bases not matched to a gene: 12. The germline V gene has CDR1 SNHLY and CDR2 FYNNEI. The CDR3 runs 16 residues. CDR3 nucleotides: TGTGCCAGCAGTTCCGGGGAGACTAGCCGAACCTACGAGCAGTACTTC. It yields the protein CASSSGETSRTYEQYF.

The chain combines TRBV5-4 with TRBJ2-1; no definite D call. V lost 2 bases, J lost 9 bases, and 6 bases lay in between. In germline, CDR1 is SGHNT, CDR2 YYREEE (reference sequence). CDR3 size: 11 residues. CDR3 nucleotide sequence: TGTGCCAGCAGCTTCGGACGTGAGCAGTTCTTC. Translating gives CASSFGREQFF.

The rearrangement uses TRBV28 and TRBJ1-1, with D uncertain. Per the germline V gene, CDR1 is MDHEN and CDR2 is SYDVKM. V was shortened by 7 bases and J by 0 bases, with 9 bases between the two germline ends. This CDR3 has 13 amino acids. As DNA, the CDR3 is TGTGCCAGCAAGGCCCCCGTGAACACTGAAGCTTTCTTT. It yields the protein CASKAPVNTEAFF.

The genes are TRBV7-2 and TRBJ2-3; 7 bases align to TRBD2. This CDR3 region has 14 residues. V shed 5 bases and J 7 bases; nucleotides not matched to a gene: 9. Germline CDR1 is SGHTA and CDR2 is FQGNSA. The CDR3 DNA sequence: TGTGCCAGCAGCGCTCGGAGCGGGGCCAATACGCAGTATTTT. Residues: CASSARSGANTQYF.

In nucleotides, the CDR3 is TGTGCCAGCAGCCCCATGGGGACCTACGAGCAGTACTTC. It codes for CASSPMGTYEQYF. The chain recombines TRBV7-3 with TRBJ2-7; no reliable D call. Between the trimmed V and J ends, which lost 5 bases and 2 bases, there was a span of 10 bases. Germline V gene lookup returns CDR1 SGHTA and CDR2 FQGTGA. The CDR3 has 13 amino acids.

The genes are TRBV5-4 and TRBJ2-7, with 14 bases that match TRBD2. Germline V gives CDR1 SGHNT, CDR2 YYREEE (reference sequence). V trimming: 4 bases; J trimming: 0 bases; junction bases outside the gene matches: 9. This CDR3 has 18 amino acids. The CDR3, as DNA: TGTGCCAGCAGCGGACTAGCGGGAGGTCCTGGGAGCTCCTACGAGCAGTACTTC. Translating it yields CASSGLAGGPGSSYEQYF. Variable domain in full (rest from reference TRBV5-4 and TRBJ2-7): ETGVTQSPTHLIKTRGQQVTLRCSSQSGHNTVSWYQQALGQGPQFIFQYYREEENGRGNFPPRFSGLQFPNYSSELNVNALELDDSALYLCASSGLAGGPGSSYEQYFGPGTRLTVT.

The V gene is TRBV27, the J gene TRBJ2-1; 10 bases are shared with TRBD1. V trimming: 1 base; J trimming: 0 bases; junction bases outside the gene matches: 15. The CDR3 loop spans 21 amino acids. Per the germline V gene, CDR1 is MNHEY and CDR2 is SMNVEV (reference sequence). Here the CDR3 reads CASSLYYWETGGAGSYNEQFF. CDR3 nucleotides: TGTGCCAGCAGTTTATATTACTGGGAGACAGGGGGCGCAGGCTCCTACAATGAGCAGTTCTTC.

The rearrangement uses TRBV9 and TRBJ2-2; 9 nucleotides line up with TRBD2. The CDR3 has 15 amino acids. Losses at the gene ends were 2 bases for V and 7 bases for J; bases not matched to a gene: 6. In germline, CDR1 is SGDLS, CDR2 YYNGEE. DNA for the CDR3: TGTGCCAGCAGCGTGCACCCTAGCGGGGACGGGGAGCTGTTTTTT. Translated, it gives CASSVHPSGDGELFF. Supplemented by reference TRBV9 and TRBJ2-2, the full variable domain reads DSGVTQTPKHLITATGQRVTLRCSPRSGDLSVYWYQQSLDQGLQFLIQYYNGEERAKGNILERFSAQQFPDLHSELNLSSLELGDSALYFCASSVHPSGDGELFFGEGSRLTVL.

On this clone itself: Additional DNA sequences in this sample encode the identical CDR3. The chain combines TRBV3-1 (or the pseudogene TRBV3-2) with TRBJ1-4; perhaps TRBD1 as D (6 bases). Germline CDR1 is LGHDT and CDR2 is YNNKEL (reference sequence). This CDR3 region has 13 residues. The V and J ends lost 4 bases and 8 bases respectively, with 11 bases between them. DNA of the CDR3: TGTGCCAGCAGCCCCCAAGGGGGGGAAAAACTGTTTTTT. This encodes CASSPQGGEKLFF.

The J gene is TRBJ2-1, the V gene TRBV20-1; D is uncertain. The ends were cut back, 1 base at V and 8 bases at J, with 6 bases in the middle. The length of the CDR3 is 11 residues. The germline CDR1 and CDR2 sequences are DFQATT and SNEGSKA (reference sequence). CDR3 sequence (DNA): TGCAGTGCTAGAGGACCAGATGAGCAGTTCTTC. Amino acid sequence: CSARGPDEQFF.

This rearrangement joins TRBV29-1 to TRBJ1-1; D gene uncertain. V was pared by 3 bases and J by 4 bases, with 15 bases between. From germline, CDR1 is SQVTM and CDR2 ANQGSEA. There are 14 residues in the CDR3. The CDR3, as DNA: TGCAGCGTTGAGCGGGGAATGGGTGGCACTGAAGCTTTCTTT. Protein product: CSVERGMGGTEAFF.

This sequence joins TRBV5-1 and TRBJ2-2; D might be TRBD1 (5 bases). This CDR3 is built from 13 residues. V was trimmed by 2 bases and J by 6 bases, leaving 8 bases between them. Germline CDR1 SGHRS, CDR2 YFSETQ. CDR3 in amino acids: CASSLGEAGELFF. CDR3 nucleotide sequence: TGCGCCAGCAGCTTAGGGGAAGCCGGGGAGCTGTTTTTT. Combining the CDR3 with reference TRBV5-1 and TRBJ2-2 gives the whole variable domain KAGVTQTPRYLIKTRGQQVTLSCSPISGHRSVSWYQQTPGQGLQFLFEYFSETQRNKGNFPGRFSGRQFSNSRSEMNVSTLELGDSALYLCASSLGEAGELFFGEGSRLTVL.

CDR3 loop: CASSQDPAGVGNEQFF. The CDR3, as DNA: TGCGCCAGCAGCCAAGACCCAGCGGGAGTTGGCAATGAGCAGTTCTTC. The chain combines TRBV4-1 with TRBJ2-1; 8 positions agree with TRBD2. The germline V gene has CDR1 MGHRA and CDR2 YSYEKL. This CDR3 is built from 16 residues. Trimming at V came to 0 bases and at J to 6 bases, leaving 7 bases not matched to a gene.

The rearrangement joins TRBV7-8 to TRBJ1-2; TRBD1 is a possible D gene (6 bases). V shed 2 bases and J shed 6 bases, with 19 bases lying between them. This CDR3 is 16 amino acids long. Per the germline V gene, CDR1 is SGHVS and CDR2 is FQNEAQ. The CDR3 spells CASSLKGPFRGHGYTF. The CDR3 DNA reads as TGTGCCAGCAGCTTAAAGGGTCCTTTCCGGGGGCATGGCTACACCTTC. Together with reference TRBV7-8 and TRBJ1-2, the CDR3 gives the full variable domain: GAGVSQSPRYKVAKRGQDVALRCDPISGHVSLFWYQQALGQGPEFLTYFQNEAQLDKSGLPSDRFFAERPEGSVSTLKIQRTQQEDSAVYLCASSLKGPFRGHGYTFGSGTRLTVV.

The rearrangement uses TRBV27 and TRBJ2-7; 11 bases are shared with TRBD2. The CDR3 spans 14 residues. CDR1 MNHEY and CDR2 SMNVEV come from the germline V gene (reference sequence). J gave up 3 bases and V 6 bases, and 4 bases lay outside the gene matches. The CDR3 coding sequence is TGTGCCAGCAGCCGACTAGCGGGAAACTACGAGCAGTACTTC. Protein product: CASSRLAGNYEQYF.

This rearrangement joins TRBV5-1 to TRBJ2-5, with 10 bases lining up with TRBD1. The V and J ends lost 5 bases and 5 bases, in that order; junction bases with no gene match: 3. This CDR3 has 13 residues. Germline V gene sequence: CDR1 SGHRS, CDR2 YFSETQ. In nucleotides, the CDR3 is TGCGCCAGCAGTGGGACAGGGGATGAGACCCAGTACTTC. Protein product: CASSGTGDETQYF. Looking up the rest from reference TRBV5-1 and TRBJ2-5 gives the full variable domain: KAGVTQTPRYLIKTRGQQVTLSCSPISGHRSVSWYQQTPGQGLQFLFEYFSETQRNKGNFPGRFSGRQFSNSRSEMNVSTLELGDSALYLCASSGTGDETQYFGPGTRLLVL.

The gene calls are TRBV28 and TRBJ1-1; D remains unclear. Germline-derived CDR1 and CDR2 are MDHEN and SYDVKM. This CDR3 spans 15 amino acids. Trimming removed 4 bases from V and 4 bases from J, with 16 bases in between. Here the CDR3 reads CASSSLPSKGTEAFF. CDR3 in DNA: TGTGCCAGCAGTTCATTACCCTCGAAAGGCACTGAAGCTTTCTTT.